The source of this T cell receptor beta chain is a study of cytomegalovirus exposure and HLA in healthy donors. This table comes from immunoSEQ multiplex PCR, and its TCRdb copy is limited to in-frame clones, with some not included. The repertoire has 100,000 to 150,000 clones, roughly 86% of them found once; the top ten carry approximately 1.5%. Losses at the gene ends were 5 bases for V and 3 bases for J; bases not matched to a gene: 2. The CDR3 length is 14 residues. Germline V CDR1 and CDR2: ENHRY, SYGVKD. This clone was found a few times. The clonotype comes from a man aged 30 to 45 in good health and CMV-seronegative. The sequencing input was PBMCs. This chain links TRBV10-3 with TRBJ2-7, with 12 bases aligning to TRBD2. The CDR3 region is CAISLTSGSYEQYF. DNA of the CDR3: TGTGCCATCAGTCTGACTAGCGGGAGCTACGAGCAGTACTTC.